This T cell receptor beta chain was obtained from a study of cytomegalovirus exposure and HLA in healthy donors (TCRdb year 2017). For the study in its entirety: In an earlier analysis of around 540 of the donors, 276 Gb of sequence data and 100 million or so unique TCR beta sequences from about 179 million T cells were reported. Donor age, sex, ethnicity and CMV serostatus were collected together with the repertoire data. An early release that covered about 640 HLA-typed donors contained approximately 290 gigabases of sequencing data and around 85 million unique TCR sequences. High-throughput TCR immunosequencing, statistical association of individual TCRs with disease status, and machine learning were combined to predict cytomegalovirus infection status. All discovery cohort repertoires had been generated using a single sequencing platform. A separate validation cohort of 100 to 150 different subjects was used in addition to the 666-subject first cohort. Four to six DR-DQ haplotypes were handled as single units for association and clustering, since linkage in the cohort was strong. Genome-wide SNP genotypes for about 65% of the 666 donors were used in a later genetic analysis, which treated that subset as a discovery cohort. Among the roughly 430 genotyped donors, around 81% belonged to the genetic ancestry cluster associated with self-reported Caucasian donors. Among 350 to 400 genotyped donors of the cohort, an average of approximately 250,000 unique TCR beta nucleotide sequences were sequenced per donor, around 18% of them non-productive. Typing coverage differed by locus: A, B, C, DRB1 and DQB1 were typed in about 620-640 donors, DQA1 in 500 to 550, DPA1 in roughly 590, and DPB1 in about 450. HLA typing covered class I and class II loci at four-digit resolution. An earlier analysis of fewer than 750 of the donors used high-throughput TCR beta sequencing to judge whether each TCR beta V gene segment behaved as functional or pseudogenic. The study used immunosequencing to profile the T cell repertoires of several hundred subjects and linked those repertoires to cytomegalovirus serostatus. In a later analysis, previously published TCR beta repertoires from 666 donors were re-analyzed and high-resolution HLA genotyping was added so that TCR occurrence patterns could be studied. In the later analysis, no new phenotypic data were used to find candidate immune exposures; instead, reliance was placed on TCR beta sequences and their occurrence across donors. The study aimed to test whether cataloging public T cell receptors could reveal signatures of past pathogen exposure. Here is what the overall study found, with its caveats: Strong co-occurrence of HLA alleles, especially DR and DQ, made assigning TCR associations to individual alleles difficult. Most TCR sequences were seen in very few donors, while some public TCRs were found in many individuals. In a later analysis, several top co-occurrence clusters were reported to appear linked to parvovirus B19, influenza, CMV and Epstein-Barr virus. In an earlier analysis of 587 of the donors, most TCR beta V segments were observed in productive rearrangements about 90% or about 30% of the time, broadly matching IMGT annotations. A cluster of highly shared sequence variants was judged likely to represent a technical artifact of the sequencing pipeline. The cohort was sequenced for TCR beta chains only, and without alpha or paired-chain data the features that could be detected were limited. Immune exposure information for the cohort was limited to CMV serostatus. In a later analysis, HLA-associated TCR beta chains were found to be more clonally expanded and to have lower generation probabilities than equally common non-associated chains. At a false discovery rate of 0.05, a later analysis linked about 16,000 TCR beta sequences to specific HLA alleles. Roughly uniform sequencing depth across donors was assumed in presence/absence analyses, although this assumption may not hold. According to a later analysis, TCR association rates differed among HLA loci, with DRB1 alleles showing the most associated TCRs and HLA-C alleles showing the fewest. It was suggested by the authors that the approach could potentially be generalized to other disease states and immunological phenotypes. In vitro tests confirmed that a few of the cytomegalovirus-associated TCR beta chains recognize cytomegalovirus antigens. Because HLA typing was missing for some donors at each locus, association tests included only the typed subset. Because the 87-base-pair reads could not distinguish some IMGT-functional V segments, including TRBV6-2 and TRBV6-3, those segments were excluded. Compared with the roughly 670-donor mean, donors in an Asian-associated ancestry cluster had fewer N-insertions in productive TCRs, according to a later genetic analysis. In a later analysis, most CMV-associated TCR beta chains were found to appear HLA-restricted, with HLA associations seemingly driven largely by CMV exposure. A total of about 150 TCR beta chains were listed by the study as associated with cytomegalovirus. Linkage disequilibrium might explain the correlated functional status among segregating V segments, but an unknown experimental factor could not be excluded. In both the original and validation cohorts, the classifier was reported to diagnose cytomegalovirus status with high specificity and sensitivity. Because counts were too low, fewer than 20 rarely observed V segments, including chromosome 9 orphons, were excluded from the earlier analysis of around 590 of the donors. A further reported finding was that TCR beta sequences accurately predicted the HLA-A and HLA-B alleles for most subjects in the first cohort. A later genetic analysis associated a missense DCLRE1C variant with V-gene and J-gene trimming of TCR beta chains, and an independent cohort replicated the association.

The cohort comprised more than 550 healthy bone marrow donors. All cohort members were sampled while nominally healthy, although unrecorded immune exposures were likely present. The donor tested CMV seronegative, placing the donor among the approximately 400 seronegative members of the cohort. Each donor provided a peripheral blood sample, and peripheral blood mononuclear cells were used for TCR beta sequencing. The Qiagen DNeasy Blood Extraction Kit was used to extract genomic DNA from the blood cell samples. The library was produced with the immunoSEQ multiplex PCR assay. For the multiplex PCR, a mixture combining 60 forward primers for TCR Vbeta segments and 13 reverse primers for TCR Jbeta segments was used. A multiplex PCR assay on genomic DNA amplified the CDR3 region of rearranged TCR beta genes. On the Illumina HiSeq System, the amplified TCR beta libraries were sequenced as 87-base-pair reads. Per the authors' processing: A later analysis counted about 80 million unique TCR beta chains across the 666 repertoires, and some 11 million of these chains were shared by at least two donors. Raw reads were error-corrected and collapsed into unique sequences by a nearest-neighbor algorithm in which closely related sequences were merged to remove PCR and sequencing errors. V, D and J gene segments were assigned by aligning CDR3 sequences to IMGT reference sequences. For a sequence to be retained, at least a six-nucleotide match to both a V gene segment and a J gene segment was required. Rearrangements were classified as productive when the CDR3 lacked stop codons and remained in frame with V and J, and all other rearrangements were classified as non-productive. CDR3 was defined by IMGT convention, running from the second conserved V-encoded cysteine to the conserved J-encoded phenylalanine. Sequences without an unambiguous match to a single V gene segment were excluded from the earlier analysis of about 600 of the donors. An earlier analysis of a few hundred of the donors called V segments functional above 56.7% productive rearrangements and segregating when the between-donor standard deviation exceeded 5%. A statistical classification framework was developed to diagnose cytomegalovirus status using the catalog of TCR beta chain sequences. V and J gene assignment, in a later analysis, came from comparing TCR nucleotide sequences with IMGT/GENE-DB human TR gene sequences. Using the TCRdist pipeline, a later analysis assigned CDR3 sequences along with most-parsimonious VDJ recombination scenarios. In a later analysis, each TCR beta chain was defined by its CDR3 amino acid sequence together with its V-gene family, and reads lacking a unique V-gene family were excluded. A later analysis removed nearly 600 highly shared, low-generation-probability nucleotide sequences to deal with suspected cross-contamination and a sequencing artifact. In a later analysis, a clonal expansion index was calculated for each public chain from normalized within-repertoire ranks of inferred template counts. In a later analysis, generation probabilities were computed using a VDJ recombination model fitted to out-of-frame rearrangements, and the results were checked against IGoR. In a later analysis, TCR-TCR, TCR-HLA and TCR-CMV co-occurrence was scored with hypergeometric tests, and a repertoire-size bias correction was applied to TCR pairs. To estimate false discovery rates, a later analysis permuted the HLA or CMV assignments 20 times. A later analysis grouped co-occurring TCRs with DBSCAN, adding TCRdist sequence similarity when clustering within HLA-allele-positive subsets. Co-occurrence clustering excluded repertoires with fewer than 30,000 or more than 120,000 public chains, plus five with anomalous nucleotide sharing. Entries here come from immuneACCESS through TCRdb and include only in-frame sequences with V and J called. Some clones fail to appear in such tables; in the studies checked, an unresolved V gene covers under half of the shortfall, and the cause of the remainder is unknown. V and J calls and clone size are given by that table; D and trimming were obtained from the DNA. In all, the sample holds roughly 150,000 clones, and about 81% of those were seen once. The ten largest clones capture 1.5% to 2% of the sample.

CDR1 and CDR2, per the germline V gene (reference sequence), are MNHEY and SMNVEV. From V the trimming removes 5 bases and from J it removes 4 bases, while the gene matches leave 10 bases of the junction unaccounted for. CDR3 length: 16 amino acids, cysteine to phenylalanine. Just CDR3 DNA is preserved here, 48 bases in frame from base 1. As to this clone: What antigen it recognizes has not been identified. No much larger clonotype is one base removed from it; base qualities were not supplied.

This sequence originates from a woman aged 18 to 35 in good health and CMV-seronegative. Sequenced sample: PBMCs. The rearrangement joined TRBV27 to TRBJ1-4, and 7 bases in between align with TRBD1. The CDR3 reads CASSPGRQGGNEKLFF. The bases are TGTGCCAGCAGTCCCGGCCGACAGGGCGGTAATGAAAAACTGTTTTTT.